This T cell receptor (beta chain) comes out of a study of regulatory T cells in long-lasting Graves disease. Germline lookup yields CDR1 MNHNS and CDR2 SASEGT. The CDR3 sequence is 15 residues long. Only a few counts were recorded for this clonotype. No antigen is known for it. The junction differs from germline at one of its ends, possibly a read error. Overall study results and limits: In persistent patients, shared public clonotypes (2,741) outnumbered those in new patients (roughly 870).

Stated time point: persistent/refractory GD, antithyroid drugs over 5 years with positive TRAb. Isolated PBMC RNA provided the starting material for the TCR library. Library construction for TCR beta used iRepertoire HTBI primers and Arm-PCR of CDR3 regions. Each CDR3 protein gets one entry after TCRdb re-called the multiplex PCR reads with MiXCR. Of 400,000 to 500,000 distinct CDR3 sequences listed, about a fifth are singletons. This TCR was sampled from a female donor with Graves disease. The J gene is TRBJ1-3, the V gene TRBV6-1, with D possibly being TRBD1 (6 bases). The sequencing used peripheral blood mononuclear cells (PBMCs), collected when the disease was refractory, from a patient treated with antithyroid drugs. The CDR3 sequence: CAGSAGQYSGNTIYF. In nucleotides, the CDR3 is TGTGCCGGCAGTGCCGGACAGTACTCTGGAAACACCATATATTTT.